This entry describes one T cell receptor (beta chain). The PCR was carried out with 60 Vbeta primers and 13 Jbeta primers. This table comes from immunoSEQ multiplex PCR, and its TCRdb copy is limited to in-frame clones, with some not included. The repertoire holds 90,000 to 120,000 clones, with more than 65% as singletons. The data originate from a study of cytomegalovirus exposure and HLA in healthy donors. The germline V gene encodes CDR1 PRHDT and CDR2 FYEKMQ (reference sequence). Trimming stripped 4 bases from V and 6 bases from J, with 12 bases between. The CDR3 is made up of 13 amino acids. V usage is TRBV13 and J usage is TRBJ1-1; D is ambiguous. This TCR was recovered from a woman between 18 and 29 years old in good health and CMV-seropositive. Sequencing used PBMCs. The CDR3 DNA sequence: TGTGCCAGCAGCTCCGGGAATCGCCCTGAAGCTTTCTTT. Amino acids: CASSSGNRPEAFF.